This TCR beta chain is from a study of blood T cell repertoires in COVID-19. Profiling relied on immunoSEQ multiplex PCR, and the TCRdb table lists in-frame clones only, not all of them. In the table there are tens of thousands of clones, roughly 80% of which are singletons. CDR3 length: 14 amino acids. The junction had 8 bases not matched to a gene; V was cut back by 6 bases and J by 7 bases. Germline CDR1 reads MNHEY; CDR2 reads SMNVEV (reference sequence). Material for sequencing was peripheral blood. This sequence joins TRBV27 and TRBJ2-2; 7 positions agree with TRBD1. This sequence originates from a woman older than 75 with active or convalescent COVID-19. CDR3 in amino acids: CASRFLGGGGELFF. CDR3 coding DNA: TGTGCCAGCAGGTTTCTAGGGGGCGGCGGGGAGCTGTTTTTT.